The 13 T cell receptor beta chains below come from one sample, sequenced in a study of cytomegalovirus exposure and HLA in healthy donors. 60 Vbeta and 13 Jbeta primers were used in PCR. Generated by immunoSEQ multiplex PCR, the TCRdb table keeps only in-frame clones and is missing some. The data show around 120,000 clones, 80% seen once. Sequencing used PBMCs. Receptor source: a woman aged 40 to 49 in good health and CMV-seronegative.

Concerning this clone: One junction end does not reproduce the germline sequence, and a read error may be involved. The rearrangement links TRBV27 to TRBJ2-1; TRBD2 aligns across 9 bases. The CDR3 totals 13 residues. Germline values: CDR1 MNHEY, CDR2 SMNVEV (reference sequence). The CDR3 nucleotides read TGTGCCAGCCCGGGACTAGCCAACAATGGGCAGTTCTTC. Translated: CASPGLANNGQFF.

The rearrangement joins TRBV6-4 to TRBJ2-1; perhaps TRBD2 as D (6 bases). This CDR3 contains 15 residues. The ends were cut back, 4 bases at V and 1 base at J, with 11 bases in the middle. CDR1 is MRHNA, CDR2 SNTAGT, per germline. The CDR3 DNA follows: TGTGCCAGCAGTGCTAGCGCCCAATCCTACAATGAGCAGTTCTTC. Translated, it gives CASSASAQSYNEQFF.

V usage is TRBV4-1 and J usage is TRBJ2-7; 8 bases line up with TRBD1. The CDR3 is made up of 15 amino acids. The ends lost 4 bases at V and 1 base at J; junction bases unmatched: 6. Germline V gives CDR1 MGHRA, CDR2 YSYEKL. This chain's CDR3 is CASSPGTGLSYEQYF. For the CDR3, the DNA is TGCGCCAGCAGCCCCGGGACAGGCTTGTCCTACGAGCAGTACTTC.

The rearrangement links TRBV4-1 to TRBJ2-1, with 10 bases lining up with TRBD2. V dropped 3 bases and J dropped 10; count of bases not matched to a gene: 0. This CDR3 comprises 12 residues. The V gene's germline CDR1 is MGHRA and CDR2 YSYEKL. CDR3 DNA sequence: TGCGCCAGCAGCCATAGCGGGAGGGAGCAGTTCTTC. Protein: CASSHSGREQFF.

As for this clone: The junction departs from germline at one end; a sequencing error may be responsible. This chain links TRBV7-9 with TRBJ2-7; a possible D gene is TRBD2 (5 bases). CDR3 length: 17 residues. The germline gives CDR1 SEHNR, CDR2 FQNEAQ (reference sequence). CDR3 coding DNA: TGTTCCAGCAGTCGATTAGTTGGAGGTGGAGGCTCCTACGAGCAGTACTTC. Translation: CSSSRLVGGGGSYEQYF. Filled out from reference TRBV7-9 and TRBJ2-7, the complete variable domain reads DTGVSQNPRHKITKRGQNVTFRCDPISEHNRLYWYRQTLGQGPEFLTYFQNEAQLEKSRLLSDRFSAERPKGSFSTLEIQRTEQGDSAMYLCSSSRLVGGGGSYEQYFGPGTRLTVT.

The chain carries TRBV9 and TRBJ2-1, with TRBD2 matching over 9 bases. Unmatched junction bases numbered 5, after V lost 4 bases and J lost 6 bases. Germline values: CDR1 SGDLS, CDR2 YYNGEE. The CDR3 length is 14 residues. The CDR3 region is CASSPGLAFNEQFF. The CDR3 region has the DNA TGTGCCAGCAGCCCAGGACTAGCGTTCAATGAGCAGTTCTTC.

The gene calls are TRBV28 and TRBJ1-5; perhaps TRBD1 as D (5 bases). The ends were cut back, 3 bases at V and 4 bases at J, with 13 bases in the middle. CDR1 is MDHEN, CDR2 SYDVKM, per germline. The CDR3 is 15 residues long. Written as DNA, the CDR3 is TGTGCCAGCAGTTTGGACATCCGAAATAATCAGCCCCAGCATTTT. Translation gives CASSLDIRNNQPQHF.

V is TRBV7-9 and J is TRBJ1-4, with 9 bases lining up with TRBD1. The germline V gene encodes CDR1 SEHNR and CDR2 FQNEAQ (reference sequence). The V segment lost 4 bases and the J segment 16 bases; nucleotides outside the gene matches: 10. This CDR3 comprises 13 residues. The chain's CDR3 is CASSSLPGQGGFF. CDR3 bases: TGTGCCAGCAGCTCTCTCCCGGGACAGGGTGGGTTTTTT.

This clone was detected a few times. The genes are TRBV10-3 and TRBJ2-3; a weak D match, TRBD1 (6 bases). CDR3 length equals 15 residues. V lost 3 bases and J 2 bases, leaving 12 bases between the germline ends. Germline V gene data show CDR1 as ENHRY and CDR2 as SYGVKD. The CDR3 sequence is CAISELQGTTDTQYF. In DNA, the CDR3 is TGTGCCATCAGTGAACTACAGGGAACCACAGATACGCAGTATTTT.

J is TRBJ2-1 and V is TRBV4-3, with 9 positions matching TRBD2. The CDR3 length is 17 residues. Germline CDR1 LGHNA, CDR2 YSLEER. J gave up 7 bases and V 1 base, and 11 bases lay outside the gene matches. CDR3 sequence (DNA): TGCGCCAGCAGCCAAGCCTCTCGGGGTAGCGGGAGTAATGAGCAGTTCTTC. As protein: CASSQASRGSGSNEQFF.

The V and J genes are TRBV7-2 and TRBJ1-5, with 7 bases fitting TRBD1. The J segment lost 5 bases and the V segment lost 3 bases, leaving 7 bases of the junction unmatched. The CDR3 length is 15 residues. Per germline, CDR1 SGHTA and CDR2 FQGNSA. The CDR3 loop is CASSFLRGGDQPQHF. CDR3 nucleotides: TGTGCCAGCAGCTTTTTAAGAGGGGGCGATCAGCCCCAGCATTTT.

This clone is a singleton in its sample. The J gene is TRBJ2-1, the V gene TRBV6-5; 9 nucleotides agree with TRBD1. The CDR3 spans 16 residues. The V gene's germline CDR1 is MNHEY and CDR2 SVGAGI. The ends lost 0 bases at V and 5 bases at J; junction bases unmatched: 5. CDR3 sequence reads: CASSYSGTGWNNEQFF. CDR3 nucleotides: TGTGCCAGCAGTTACTCCGGGACAGGGTGGAACAATGAGCAGTTCTTC.

This clone is a singleton in its sample. The gene calls are TRBV4-1 and TRBJ2-3; 10 bases fit TRBD2. Germline V gene lookup returns CDR1 MGHRA and CDR2 YSYEKL. The V and J ends lost 1 base and 4 bases, in that order; junction bases with no gene match: 11. CDR3 length: 18 residues. Here the CDR3 DNA reads TGCGCCAGCAGCCAAGTGGGTCCTAGCGGGAGAAGGGCAGATACGCAGTATTTT. Translated, it gives CASSQVGPSGRRADTQYF.